What follows are 27 T cell receptor beta chains derived from one specimen sequenced in a study of CD8 T cells in ankylosing spondylitis. General study points: The study identified a TCR beta motif of seven or eight highly homologous variants that appeared characteristic of ankylosing spondylitis blood.

TCRdb independently ran MiXCR on the 5' RACE reads; one entry per CDR3 protein. Of roughly 700,000 distinct CDR3 sequences listed, 19% are singletons. Antigens of these TCRs are unknown. Sequencing was done on a sample of blood, either unsorted or a sorted T cell fraction (not recorded which). The source of these receptors is a male donor with ankylosing spondylitis.

The V call is TRBV5-6, the J call TRBJ2-3; perhaps D is TRBD1 or TRBD2 (5 bases each). The V and J ends lost 0 bases and 6 bases respectively, with 20 bases between them. Germline V gene data show CDR1 as SGHDT and CDR2 as YYEEEE. This CDR3 region has 17 residues. CDR3 sequence: CASSLGAPGPTSDTQYF. The CDR3 nucleotides are TGTGCCAGCAGCTTGGGGGCCCCGGGACCGACGTCTGATACGCAGTATTTT.

The V gene is TRBV3-1, the J gene TRBJ2-7; 7 bases match TRBD1. CDR1 LGHDT and CDR2 YNNKEL come from the germline V gene (reference sequence). The V gene end was trimmed by 3 bases and the J gene end by 1 base; junction bases not matched to a gene: 3. The CDR3 is 14 residues long. DNA for the CDR3: TGTGCCAGCAGCCATCCGGGACAGTCCTACGAGCAGTACTTC. It specifies CASSHPGQSYEQYF.

The V gene is TRBV11-1, the J gene TRBJ1-1, with 7 bases identical to TRBD1. This CDR3 is 14 amino acids long. Trimming cost V 4 bases and J 5 bases; bases outside gene matches: 7. In germline, CDR1 is SGHAT, CDR2 FQDESV (reference sequence). The CDR3 bases are TGTGCCAGCAGCTCCAAACCAGGGGGGACTGAAGCTTTCTTT. Encoded protein: CASSSKPGGTEAFF.

The chain recombines TRBV5-5 with TRBJ1-2; a weak D match, TRBD1 (6 bases). Per the germline V gene, CDR1 is SGHKS and CDR2 is YYEKEE (reference sequence). This CDR3 is built from 15 residues. V dropped 3 bases and J dropped 3 bases, with 15 bases sitting between them. CDR3 DNA: TGTGCCAGCAGCTGGAACAGGGAAGGAGACTATGGCTACACCTTC. Translating gives CASSWNREGDYGYTF.

This clonotype was seen a few times. This sequence joins TRBV28 and TRBJ1-5; maybe TRBD1 (6 bases). This CDR3 comprises 16 residues. Looked up from germline, CDR1 is MDHEN and CDR2 is SYDVKM. The germline V and J ends were trimmed by 6 bases and 4 bases, with 19 bases remaining between them. CDR3 bases: TGTGCCAGCAGCTCGACAGGAGTGGGGGGTAATCAGCCCCAGCATTTT. Its translation is CASSSTGVGGNQPQHF. Together with reference TRBV28 and TRBJ1-5, the CDR3 gives the full variable domain: DVKVTQSSRYLVKRTGEKVFLECVQDMDHENMFWYRQDPGLGLRLIYFSYDVKMKEKGDIPEGYSVSREKKERFSLILESASTNQTSMYLCASSSTGVGGNQPQHFGDGTRLSIL.

This clonotype was seen a few times. The V gene is TRBV3-1, the J gene TRBJ2-2, with TRBD2 as a possible D gene (6 bases). Trimming pared 0 bases from V and 6 bases from J, leaving 17 bases between. The germline gives CDR1 LGHDT, CDR2 YNNKEL (reference sequence). The CDR3 loop spans 17 amino acids. The CDR3 DNA is TGTGCCAGCAGCCAAGATTTGGACGGCACGGGGGCCGGGGAGCTGTTTTTT. Translation: CASSQDLDGTGAGELFF.

The chain couples TRBV11-2 to TRBJ2-2; 10 bases fit TRBD2. The CDR3 loop spans 16 amino acids. The V gene's germline CDR1 is SGHAT and CDR2 FQNNGV. The junction had 4 bases not matched to a gene; V was cut back by 5 bases and J by 1 base. The CDR3, as DNA: TGTGCCAGCAGCGATAGCGGGGGGAAGAACACCGGGGAGCTGTTTTTT. It encodes CASSDSGGKNTGELFF.

Only a few counts were recorded for this clonotype. The J gene is TRBJ1-6, the V gene TRBV20-1; possible D gene TRBD1, 5 bases. CDR1 is DFQATT and CDR2 is SNEGSKA in the germline V gene (reference sequence). The CDR3 is 14 residues long. The V gene lost 0 bases and the J gene lost 10 bases, with 13 bases spanning the gap. DNA of the CDR3: TGCAGTGCTAGAGAAGCCGGGGCTGGATCACCCCTCCACTTT. As protein: CSAREAGAGSPLHF.

This clonotype was detected a few times. The V call is TRBV20-1, the J call TRBJ2-5; D is uncertain. V gave up 4 bases and J gave up 4 bases, with 7 bases separating them. CDR1 DFQATT and CDR2 SNEGSKA come from the germline V gene (reference sequence). This CDR3 contains 11 residues. The CDR3 loop is CSATLGETQYF. In nucleotides, the CDR3 is TGCAGTGCTACCCTCGGAGAGACCCAGTACTTC.

This clonotype was seen a handful of times. The rearrangement links TRBV20-1 to TRBJ2-3; D possibly uses TRBD1 or TRBD2 (6 bases each). The V gene lost 7 bases and the J gene lost 1 base, with 21 bases spanning the gap. From germline, CDR1 is DFQATT and CDR2 SNEGSKA (reference sequence). The CDR3 consists of 16 residues. In DNA, the CDR3 is TGCAGTGGATGGGGAGTTAGGGGGGTACGCACAGATACGCAGTATTTT. This translates into CSGWGVRGVRTDTQYF.

The chain combines TRBV27 with TRBJ1-6; maybe TRBD1 (5 bases). The CDR3 contains 15 residues. The germline V gene has CDR1 MNHEY and CDR2 SMNVEV (reference sequence). V shed 8 bases and J shed 7 bases, with 18 bases lying between them. The CDR3 reads CASGLGGGSNSPLHF. The CDR3 region has the DNA TGTGCCAGCGGCCTGGGGGGAGGATCCAATTCACCCCTCCACTTT.

V and J are TRBV7-6 and TRBJ2-5, with D perhaps TRBD2 (6 bases). This CDR3 spans 16 amino acids. V shed 7 bases and J shed 5 bases, with 23 bases lying between them. The germline CDR1 and CDR2 sequences are SGHVS and FNYEAQ. DNA for the CDR3: TGTGCCAGCAATCCCGCCGGGACTGGGGCCTGGGAGACCCAGTACTTC. This translates into CASNPAGTGAWETQYF.

This chain connects TRBV12-3 or TRBV12-4 to TRBJ1-5; TRBD1 matches at 9 bases. CDR3 size: 14 residues. V gave up 6 bases and J gave up 2 bases; unmatched junction bases: 2. The CDR3 nucleotides read TGTGCCAGCAGGGACAGGGGTGGCAATCAGCCCCAGCATTTT. This gives the protein CASRDRGGNQPQHF.

The chain employs TRBV6-1 and TRBJ1-6, with 7 bases identical to TRBD1. J was trimmed by 10 bases and V by 10 bases; bases with no gene match: 10. Germline V gene lookup returns CDR1 MNHNS and CDR2 SASEGT. This CDR3 is built from 13 residues. The CDR3 DNA reads as TGTGCCACCCGGGGACAGTTAGAGTCACCCCTCCACTTT. It translates to CATRGQLESPLHF.

A note on this clonotype: The junction shows a germline mismatch at one end, possibly a read error. CDR3 amino acids: CASSSQGDTYEQYF. The DNA of the CDR3 is TGCGCCAGCTCATCCCAGGGAGACACCTACGAGCAGTACTTC. The chain carries TRBV18 and TRBJ2-7; D possibly uses TRBD1 or TRBD2 (5 bases each). Germline loops: CDR1 KGHSH, CDR2 LQKENI. The CDR3 loop spans 14 amino acids.

This clonotype was picked up many times. The CDR3 nucleotides are TGCGCCAGCAGCCGACAAAGCTACGTAGCAAACAGGGATTATGGCTACACCTTC. It codes for CASSRQSYVANRDYGYTF. The chain links TRBV4-1 to TRBJ1-2; TRBD1 is a possible D gene (6 bases). Trimming took 4 bases from V and 5 from J, leaving 26 bases between them. Looked up from germline, CDR1 is MGHRA and CDR2 is YSYEKL. This CDR3 has 18 amino acids.

This clonotype was observed a few times. This rearrangement joins TRBV29-1 to TRBJ2-3; TRBD1 is a possible D gene (6 bases). The CDR3 contains 16 residues. Per the germline V gene, CDR1 is SQVTM and CDR2 is ANQGSEA. V lost 1 base and J lost 2, with 16 bases in between. CDR3 coding DNA: TGCAGCGTTGAAGGCGGCAGGGGAGTCTCCACAGATACGCAGTATTTT. Amino acid sequence: CSVEGGRGVSTDTQYF.

The table lists this clonotype with a few counts. The rearrangement uses TRBV20-1 and TRBJ2-7; no clear D gene. Germline V gene sequence: CDR1 DFQATT, CDR2 SNEGSKA (reference sequence). Trimming stripped 0 bases from V and 0 bases from J, with 9 bases between. This CDR3 contains 14 residues. The CDR3 DNA is TGCAGTGCTAGAGATGCTGACGGCTCCTACGAGCAGTACTTC. This sequence encodes CSARDADGSYEQYF.

This clonotype was seen at least ten times. The chain recombines TRBV28 with TRBJ1-5; D is ambiguous. The CDR3 is made up of 14 amino acids. From germline, CDR1 is MDHEN and CDR2 SYDVKM. Trimming left V 6 bases short and J 4 bases short, with 13 bases between. DNA for the CDR3: TGTGCCAGCAGACCGGAAGTTCCTAATCAGCCCCAGCATTTT. Amino acid sequence: CASRPEVPNQPQHF.

This clonotype turned up a few times. This chain links TRBV7-9 with TRBJ2-2; tentative D call: TRBD2 (6 bases). Germline loops: CDR1 SEHNR, CDR2 FQNEAQ (reference sequence). Trimming took off 3 bases at V and 4 bases at J, with 12 bases between the two ends. The CDR3 contains 15 residues. The CDR3 coding sequence is TGTGCCAGCAGCTTGCGGGCGGGACCCACCGGGGAGCTGTTTTTT. It translates to CASSLRAGPTGELFF.

The chain joins TRBV12-5 to TRBJ2-3; TRBD2 matches 9 bases. The germline gives CDR1 LGHNT, CDR2 FRNRAP. With V trimmed by 6 bases and J by 2 bases, 6 bases remained unmatched. The CDR3 spans 15 residues. DNA for the CDR3: TGTGCTAGTGGACCCGCGGGGGGGCCCACAGATACGCAGTATTTT. Its translation is CASGPAGGPTDTQYF.

This chain links TRBV7-6 with TRBJ2-1, with TRBD1 as a possible D gene (6 bases). The CDR3 totals 16 residues. The ends were cut back, 2 bases at V and 10 bases at J, with 21 bases in the middle. The germline CDR1 and CDR2 sequences are SGHVS and FNYEAQ. The CDR3 nucleotides are TGTGCCAGCAGCTTAACCCCCCGGCTGGGGGCTTGGGAGCAGTTCTTC. It translates to CASSLTPRLGAWEQFF.

The chain carries TRBV6-1 and TRBJ1-4, with D possibly matching TRBD1 (6 bases). The germline gives CDR1 MNHNS, CDR2 SASEGT. The CDR3 is 14 residues long. V lost 5 bases and J lost 5, with 12 bases in between. In DNA, the CDR3 is TGTGCCAGCAGTCGCCCAGGGACAAATGAAAAACTGTTTTTT. This gives the protein CASSRPGTNEKLFF.

This chain uses TRBV20-1 with TRBJ2-1; weak D call: TRBD1 (5 bases). The V end lost 6 bases, the J end lost 9 bases, and 12 bases lay between the germline ends. Germline CDR1 DFQATT, CDR2 SNEGSKA (reference sequence). This CDR3 comprises 11 residues. For the CDR3, the DNA is TGCAGTGCCCACAGACAGTCTGAGCAGTTCTTC. Translating gives CSAHRQSEQFF.

V usage is TRBV5-4 and J usage is TRBJ2-1; D is perhaps TRBD1 (5 bases). Germline V gene sequence: CDR1 SGHNT, CDR2 YYREEE (reference sequence). Deletions cut 3 bases from V and 9 bases from J, with 16 bases between. The CDR3 totals 14 residues. As DNA, the CDR3 is TGTGCCAGCAGCTATTACGCAGGGTATACTGAGCAGTTCTTC. It codes for CASSYYAGYTEQFF.

This clonotype appeared a few times. The V gene is TRBV6-1, the J gene TRBJ2-2; 8 positions agree with TRBD1. J was trimmed by 5 bases and V by 6 bases; bases with no gene match: 8. CDR3 size: 15 residues. The germline gives CDR1 MNHNS, CDR2 SASEGT. The CDR3 reads CASRPRQGWTGELFF. The DNA of the CDR3 is TGTGCCAGCAGACCCCGACAGGGGTGGACCGGGGAGCTGTTTTTT.

The CDR3 region is CASGVIAGGGNEQFF. CDR3 sequence (DNA): TGTGCCAGCGGAGTAATAGCGGGAGGGGGCAATGAGCAGTTCTTC. The rearrangement uses TRBV12-3 or TRBV12-4 and TRBJ2-1, with 11 bases fitting TRBD2. J gave up 6 bases and V 8 bases, and 9 bases lay outside the gene matches. This CDR3 spans 15 amino acids.